This TCR beta chain was sequenced for a study of cytomegalovirus exposure and HLA in healthy donors. Background on the study: It was reported in a later analysis that the 95 to 150 validation repertoires used the same platform as the approximately 600 first-cohort repertoires. The study, taken as a whole, reports: It was confirmed in vitro that a few of the CMV-associated chains were specific for CMV antigens.

The method was immunoSEQ multiplex PCR; TCRdb's version includes in-frame clones alone and lacks a portion of them. This sample has 90,000 to 120,000 clones; more than 90% occur once, and the top ten carry roughly 0.67%. Per the germline V gene, CDR1 is MDHEN and CDR2 is SYDVKM. The V end was cut by 7 bases, the J end by 13 bases, with 13 bases between. The CDR3 extends over 11 amino acids. With regard to this clone: Its antigen is not identified.

Input material: PBMCs. This chain joins TRBV28 and TRBJ1-4, with D uncertain. This TCR was recovered from a woman under 30 in good health and CMV-seronegative. In DNA, the CDR3 is TGTGCCAGCACATCGCGTCATATACTGTTTTTT. Protein: CASTSRHILFF.